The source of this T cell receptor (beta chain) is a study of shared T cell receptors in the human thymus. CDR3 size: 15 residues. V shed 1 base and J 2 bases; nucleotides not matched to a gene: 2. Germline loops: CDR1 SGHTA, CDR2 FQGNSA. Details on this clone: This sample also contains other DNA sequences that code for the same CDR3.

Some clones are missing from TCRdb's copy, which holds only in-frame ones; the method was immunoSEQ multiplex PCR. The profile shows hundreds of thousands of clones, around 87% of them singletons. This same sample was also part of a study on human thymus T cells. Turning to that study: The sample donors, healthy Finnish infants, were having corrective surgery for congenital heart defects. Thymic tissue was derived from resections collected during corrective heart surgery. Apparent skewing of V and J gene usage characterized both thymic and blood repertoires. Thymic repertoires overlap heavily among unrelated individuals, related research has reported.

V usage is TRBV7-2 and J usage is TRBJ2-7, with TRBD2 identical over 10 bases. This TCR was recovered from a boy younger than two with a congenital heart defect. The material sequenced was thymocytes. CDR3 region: CASSLGTSGTYEQYF. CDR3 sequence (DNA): TGTGCCAGCAGCTTAGGGACTAGCGGCACCTACGAGCAGTACTTC.